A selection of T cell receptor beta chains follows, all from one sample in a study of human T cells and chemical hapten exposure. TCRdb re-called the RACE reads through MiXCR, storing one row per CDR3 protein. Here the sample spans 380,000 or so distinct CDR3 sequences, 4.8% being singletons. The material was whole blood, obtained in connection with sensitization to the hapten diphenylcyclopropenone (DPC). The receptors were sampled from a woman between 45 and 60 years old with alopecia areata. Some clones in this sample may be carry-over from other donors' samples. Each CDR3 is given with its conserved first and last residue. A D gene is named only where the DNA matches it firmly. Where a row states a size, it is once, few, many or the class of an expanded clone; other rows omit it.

TGTGCCAGCATCCAACTAGCGGGAGTGGCAGATACGCAGTATTTT	CASIQLAGVADTQYF	few	TRBV6-6	TRBD2	TRBJ2-3
TGTGCCAGCAGCTTGGCCGGGAGAGGGAATGAGCAGTTCTTC	CASSLAGRGNEQFF	many	TRBV5-4	-	TRBJ2-1
TGCGCCAGCAGCTTAGACGCTAACTATGGCTACACCTTC	CASSLDANYGYTF	-	TRBV5-1	-	TRBJ1-2
TGCGCCAGCAGCCCCTACGGGGACGGCGACACTGAAGCTTTCTTT	CASSPYGDGDTEAFF	many	TRBV4-3	-	TRBJ1-1
TGTGCCAGCAGTTTCGGCGGGGTTACTTCACCCCTCCACTTT	CASSFGGVTSPLHF	many	TRBV12-3/TRBV12-4	-	TRBJ1-6
TGTGCCAGCAGTTGGCTGGACGGTCGAAATCAGCCCCAGCATTTT	CASSWLDGRNQPQHF	-	TRBV2	-	TRBJ1-5
TGCGCCAGCAGCCAATTTACAGCTGCACCTGAAGCTTTCTTT	CASSQFTAAPEAFF	many	TRBV4-3	-	TRBJ1-1
TGTGCCAGCAGTGAAGCGCGCACTGAAGCTTTCTTT	CASSEARTEAFF	many	TRBV6-1	-	TRBJ1-1
TGTGCCTGGCGCCCGCGGGGTGAGCGTAACTCCTACGAGCAGTACTTC	CAWRPRGERNSYEQYF	many	TRBV30	-	TRBJ2-7
TGTGCCAGCAGTTACTCGATACTGGGGGCAGGGTATAATTCACCCCTCCACTTT	CASSYSILGAGYNSPLHF	many	TRBV6-5	-	TRBJ1-6